Each of the 8 T cell receptor beta chains below was sequenced from the same sample in a study of T-cell reconstitution after alpha-beta-depleted transplantation in children. Preparing the TCRbeta library involved the use of unique molecular identifiers. TCRdb itself ran the PCR reads through MiXCR, one entry per CDR3 protein. The sample lists roughly 420,000 distinct CDR3 sequences, under 20% seen once, with 25% to 35% in the top ten. Specimen: PBMCs, mostly from graft donor cells, collected 360 days after TCRalphabeta/CD19-depleted stem cell transplant. Receptors were obtained from a boy in the first two years of life who had a stem cell transplant for Wiskott-Aldrich syndrome, so the T cells may come from the graft donor.

This rearrangement joins TRBV10-2 to TRBJ2-2; the D gene could be TRBD1 or TRBD2 (5 bases each). The CDR3 totals 16 residues. Looked up from germline, CDR1 is WSHSY and CDR2 is SAAADI. Trimming left V 3 bases short and J 2 bases short, with 13 bases between. The CDR3 is CASSERRGENTGELFF. The CDR3 nucleotides read TGCGCCAGCAGTGAAAGGCGAGGGGAAAACACCGGGGAGCTGTTTTTT.

CDR3 sequence reads: CSVVGQGFNEQFF. The CDR3 nucleotides are TGCAGCGTTGTAGGACAGGGGTTCAATGAGCAGTTCTTC. This chain uses TRBV29-1 with TRBJ2-1, with 9 bases matching TRBD1. The CDR3 spans 13 residues. Trimming removed 4 bases from V and 6 bases from J; junction bases left unmatched: 4. Germline V gene lookup returns CDR1 SQVTM and CDR2 ANQGSEA.

The J gene is TRBJ2-3, the V gene TRBV29-1; TRBD2 matches at 7 bases. This CDR3 is built from 15 residues. The germline gives CDR1 SQVTM, CDR2 ANQGSEA. The junction had 8 bases not matched to a gene; V was cut back by 4 bases and J by 1 base. DNA of the CDR3: TGCAGCGTTGCCCGGGACTACTCCGGCACAGATACGCAGTATTTT. Its protein product is CSVARDYSGTDTQYF.

The chain has TRBV7-2 and TRBJ2-2; no firm D call. The germline V gene has CDR1 SGHTA and CDR2 FQGNSA. V was clipped by 0 bases and J by 1 base, with 9 bases between them. CDR3 length equals 16 residues. The CDR3 spells CASSLARLLNTGELFF. For the CDR3, the DNA is TGTGCCAGCAGCTTAGCGAGGCTCTTGAACACCGGGGAGCTGTTTTTT. The full variable domain, with the rest looked up from reference TRBV7-2 and TRBJ2-2, is GAGVSQSPSNKVTEKGKDVELRCDPISGHTALYWYRQSLGQGLEFLIYFQGNSAPDKSGLPSDRFSAERTGGSVSTLTIQRTQQEDSAVYLCASSLARLLNTGELFFGEGSRLTVL.

The genes are TRBV6-1 and TRBJ2-7; D is uncertain. Germline values: CDR1 MNHNS, CDR2 SASEGT. This CDR3 region has 13 residues. V was shortened by 5 bases and J by 11 bases, with 19 bases between the two germline ends. Here the CDR3 DNA reads TGTGCCAGCAGTCCCTGGGTGAAGGCCCTGAAGTACTTC. This encodes CASSPWVKALKYF.

This clonotype was seen only a few times. V usage is TRBV5-4 and J usage is TRBJ2-1; 7 bases map to TRBD2. The CDR3 loop spans 13 amino acids. Per germline, CDR1 SGHNT and CDR2 YYREEE (reference sequence). With V trimmed by 3 bases and J by 11 bases, 8 bases remained unmatched. The CDR3 DNA reads as TGTGCCAGCAGCTCCATTCCGGGACTAAAGCAGTTCTTC. Amino acids: CASSSIPGLKQFF.

The chain carries TRBV12-3 or TRBV12-4 and TRBJ2-2; D tentatively reads TRBD1 or TRBD2 (6 bases each). Trimming cost V 11 bases and J 3 bases, with 19 bases left between them. This CDR3 is 15 amino acids long. CDR3 amino acids: CASASGGFDTGELFF. As DNA, the CDR3 is TGTGCCTCCGCGTCCGGGGGCTTCGACACCGGGGAGCTGTTTTTT.

The rearrangement joins TRBV28 to TRBJ1-4; D is uncertain. Germline loops: CDR1 MDHEN, CDR2 SYDVKM. The V gene lost 5 bases and the J gene lost 5 bases, with 12 bases spanning the gap. The CDR3 consists of 14 residues. This CDR3 reads CASSHRRVNEKLFF. DNA for the CDR3: TGTGCCAGCAGTCACCGGCGGGTAAATGAAAAACTGTTTTTT.